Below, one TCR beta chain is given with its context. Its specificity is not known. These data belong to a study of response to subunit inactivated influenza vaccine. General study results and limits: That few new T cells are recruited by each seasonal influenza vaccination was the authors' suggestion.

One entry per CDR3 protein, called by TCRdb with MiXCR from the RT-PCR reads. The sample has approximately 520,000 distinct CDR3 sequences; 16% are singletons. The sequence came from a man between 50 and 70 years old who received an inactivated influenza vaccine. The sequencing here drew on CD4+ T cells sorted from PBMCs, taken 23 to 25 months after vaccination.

CDR3 DNA: TGTGCCAGCAGTTTAGGCAGGGTTGGAGATACGCAGTATTTT. This codes for CASSLGRVGDTQYF. This chain links TRBV28 with TRBJ2-3, with D perhaps TRBD1 (5 bases). The CDR3 has 14 amino acids. Germline V CDR1 and CDR2: MDHEN, SYDVKM. The V end lost 2 bases, the J end lost 5 bases, and 11 bases lay between the germline ends.